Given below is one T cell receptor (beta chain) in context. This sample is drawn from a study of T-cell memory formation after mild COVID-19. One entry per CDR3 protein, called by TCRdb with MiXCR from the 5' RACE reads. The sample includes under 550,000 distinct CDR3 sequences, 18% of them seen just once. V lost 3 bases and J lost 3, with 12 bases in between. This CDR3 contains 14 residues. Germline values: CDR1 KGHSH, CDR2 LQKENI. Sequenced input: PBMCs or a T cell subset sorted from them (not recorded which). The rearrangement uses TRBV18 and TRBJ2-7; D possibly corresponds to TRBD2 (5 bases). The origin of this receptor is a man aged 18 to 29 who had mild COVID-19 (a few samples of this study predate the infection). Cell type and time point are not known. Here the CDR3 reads CASSPSPGNYEQYV. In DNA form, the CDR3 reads TGTGCCAGCTCACCGAGCCCGGGAAACTACGAGCAGTACGTC.